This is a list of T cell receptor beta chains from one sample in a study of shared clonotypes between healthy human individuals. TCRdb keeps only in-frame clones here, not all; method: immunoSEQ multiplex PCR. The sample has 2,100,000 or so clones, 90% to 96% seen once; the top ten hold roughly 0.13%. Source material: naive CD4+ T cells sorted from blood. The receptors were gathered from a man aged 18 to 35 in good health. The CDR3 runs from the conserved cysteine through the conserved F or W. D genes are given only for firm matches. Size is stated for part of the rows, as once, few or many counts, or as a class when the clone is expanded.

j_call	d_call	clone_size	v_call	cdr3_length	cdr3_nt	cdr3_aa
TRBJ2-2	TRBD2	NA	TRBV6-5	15	TGTGCCAGCAGGAGTGGGACTAGCGGCTTCGGGGAGCTGTTTTTT	CASRSGTSGFGELFF
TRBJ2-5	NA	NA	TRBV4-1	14	TGCGCCAGCAGCCCCCTGGGGGGGGCGGAGACCCAGTACTTC	CASSPLGGAETQYF
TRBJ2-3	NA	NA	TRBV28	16	TGTGCCAGCAGTTTACTTGTTAGCGAGAGGGGAGATACGCAGTATTTT	CASSLLVSERGDTQYF
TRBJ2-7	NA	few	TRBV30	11	TGTGCCTGGAGCAGGTTGAACGAGCAGTACTTC	CAWSRLNEQYF
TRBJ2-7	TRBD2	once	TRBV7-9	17	TGTGCCAGCAGCTTAGTCGTTAGCGGGAGGGAAAGGGACGAGCAGTACTTC	CASSLVVSGRERDEQYF
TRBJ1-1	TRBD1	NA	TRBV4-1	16	TGCGCCAGCAGCCAAACTTGGGGACAGGGAAACACTGAAGCTTTCTTT	CASSQTWGQGNTEAFF
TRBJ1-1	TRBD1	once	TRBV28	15	TGTGCCAGCAGTTTATACAGGGGCGGAGACACTGAAGCTTTCTTT	CASSLYRGGDTEAFF
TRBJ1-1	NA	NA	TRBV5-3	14	TGTGCCAGAAGCTGGGGCAGATGGAACACTGAAGCTTTCTTT	CARSWGRWNTEAFF
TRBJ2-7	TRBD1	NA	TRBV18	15	TGTGCCAGCTCACCCGCAGGGACAGGGGGCTACGAGCAGTACTTC	CASSPAGTGGYEQYF
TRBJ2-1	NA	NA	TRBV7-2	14	TGTGCCAGCAGGGTCCTGACTAGAGGCGATGAGCAGTTCTTC	CASRVLTRGDEQFF
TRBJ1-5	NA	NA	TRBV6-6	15	TGTGCCAGCAGTTACCTGAGGGGGGGCAATCAGCCCCAGCATTTT	CASSYLRGGNQPQHF
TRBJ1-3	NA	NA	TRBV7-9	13	TGTGCCAGCATCTTAGGGAGTGGGAACACCATATATTTT	CASILGSGNTIYF
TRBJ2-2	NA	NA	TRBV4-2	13	TGTGCCAGCAACCGGGACCAATACCAGGAGCTGTTTTTT	CASNRDQYQELFF
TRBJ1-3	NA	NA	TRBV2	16	TGTGCCAGCAGTAGATTGGGACCGCTCTCTGGAAACACCATATATTTT	CASSRLGPLSGNTIYF
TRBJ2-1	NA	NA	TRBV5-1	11	TGCGCCAGCAGCGCATTGAATGAGCAGTTCTTC	CASSALNEQFF
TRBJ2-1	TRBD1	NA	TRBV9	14	TGTGCCAGCAGCGCCCGGACAGGGAAGGGTGAGCAGTTCTTC	CASSARTGKGEQFF
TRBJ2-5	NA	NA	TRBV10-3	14	TGTGCCATCAGTGAGTCGTGGGCACCAGAGACCCAGTACTTC	CAISESWAPETQYF
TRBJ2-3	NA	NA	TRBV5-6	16	TGTGCCAGCAGCTTATCTTGGCTAACGAACGCAGATACGCAGTATTTT	CASSLSWLTNADTQYF
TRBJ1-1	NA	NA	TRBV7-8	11	TGTGCCAGCAGCTTAATGGGGGAAGCTTTCTTT	CASSLMGEAFF
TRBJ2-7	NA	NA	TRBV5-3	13	TGTGCCAGAAGCTTTGGGGGTACCTACGAGCAGTACTTC	CARSFGGTYEQYF
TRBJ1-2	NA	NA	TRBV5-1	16	TGCGCCAGCTCACTTAATACCAGGGGAGGGGGTCCGGAGGGCACCTTC	CASSLNTRGGGPEGTF
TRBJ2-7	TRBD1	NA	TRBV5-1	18	TGCGCCAGCAGCTTGCGGGTCCCGGGACAGGGGATTTCCTACGAGCAGTACTTC	CASSLRVPGQGISYEQYF
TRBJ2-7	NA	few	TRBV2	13	TGTGCCGGAAGCAAGGGAAGTTCCTACGAGCAGTACTTC	CAGSKGSSYEQYF
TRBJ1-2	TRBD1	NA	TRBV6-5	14	TGTGCCAGCAGCCCCGGGACAGGGTACTATGGCTACACCTTC	CASSPGTGYYGYTF
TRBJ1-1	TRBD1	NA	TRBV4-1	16	TGCGCCAGCAGCCATCCGGGACAGGGGACTAACACTGAAGCTTTCTTT	CASSHPGQGTNTEAFF
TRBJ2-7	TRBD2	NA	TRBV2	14	TGTGCCAGCAGTTATAGCGGGGGGGCGGACGAGCAGTACTTC	CASSYSGGADEQYF
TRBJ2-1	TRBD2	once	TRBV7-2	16	TGTGCCAGCAGCTTGGTCCGGGGACTAGTAGTGTATGAGCAGTTCTTC	CASSLVRGLVVYEQFF
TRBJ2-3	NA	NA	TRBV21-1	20	TGTGCCAGCAGCAAGGGGGACAGAGGGGGATCCGAGGCTAGCACAGATACGCAGTATTTT	CASSKGDRGGSEASTDTQYF
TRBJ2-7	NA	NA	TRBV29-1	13	TGCAGCGTCCGACAGAGACTCAACGACGAGCAGTACTTC	CSVRQRLNDEQYF
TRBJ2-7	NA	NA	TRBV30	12	TGTGCCTGGAGTCTAGAGGGACTCAAGCAGTACTTC	CAWSLEGLKQYF
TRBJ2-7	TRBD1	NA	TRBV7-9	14	TGTGCCAGCGGAACGGGACAGGGAGGTCTAGGGGTGTACTTC	CASGTGQGGLGVYF
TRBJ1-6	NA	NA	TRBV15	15	TGTGCCACCAGCAGAGGGAACAGTAAAAATTCACCCCTCCACTTT	CATSRGNSKNSPLHF
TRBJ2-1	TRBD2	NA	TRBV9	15	TGTGCCAGCAGCGTAGCGGCGGGAGCCTACAATGAGCAGTTCTTC	CASSVAAGAYNEQFF
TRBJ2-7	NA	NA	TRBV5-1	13	TGCGCCAGCAGCTTGGGATCCCTTTACGAGCAGTACTTC	CASSLGSLYEQYF
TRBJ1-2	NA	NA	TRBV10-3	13	TGTGCCATCAGCGAGGAAGGAGGGTATGGCTACACCTTC	CAISEEGGYGYTF
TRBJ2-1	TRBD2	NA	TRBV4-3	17	TGCGCCAGCAGCCCCCAATTGACTAGCGGGAGGGGGAATGAGCAGTTCTTC	CASSPQLTSGRGNEQFF
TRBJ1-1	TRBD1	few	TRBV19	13	TGTGCCAGTAGGGGACAGGGGGTAACTGAAGCTTTCTTT	CASRGQGVTEAFF
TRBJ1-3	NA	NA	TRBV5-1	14	TGCGCCAGCAGTCACAGCGAGCCTGGAAACACCATATATTTT	CASSHSEPGNTIYF
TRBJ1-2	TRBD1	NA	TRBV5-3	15	TGTGCCAGAAGACCTCGACAGGGGGGTAACTATGGCTACACCTTC	CARRPRQGGNYGYTF
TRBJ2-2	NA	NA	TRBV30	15	TGTGCCTGGAGTGGAAAAGGGGTCGGGACCGGGGAGCTGTTTTTT	CAWSGKGVGTGELFF
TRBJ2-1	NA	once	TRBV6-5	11	TGTGCCAGCAACCGAGCGGGTGAGCAGTTCTTC	CASNRAGEQFF
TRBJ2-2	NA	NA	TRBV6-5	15	TGTGCCAGCAGTTCCACCACCGTGGGCACCGGGGAGCTGTTTTTT	CASSSTTVGTGELFF
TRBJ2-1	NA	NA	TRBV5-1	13	TGCGCCAGCAGCTCGGACCTATACAATGAGCAGTTCTTC	CASSSDLYNEQFF
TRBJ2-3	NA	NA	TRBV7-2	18	TGTGCCAGCAGCCCCAAGGGAGGCAGGTGGGAATTCACAGATACGCAGTATTTT	CASSPKGGRWEFTDTQYF
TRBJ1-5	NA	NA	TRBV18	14	TGTGCCAGCTCACTCCAGGGTCCGTATCAGCCCCAGCATTTT	CASSLQGPYQPQHF
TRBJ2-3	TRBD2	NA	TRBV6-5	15	TGTGCCAGCAGTCTTCTAGCGGGACCCACAGATACGCAGTATTTT	CASSLLAGPTDTQYF
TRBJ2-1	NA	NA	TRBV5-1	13	TGCGCCAGCAGCTTGGGGCGGCTCAATGAGCAGTTCTTC	CASSLGRLNEQFF
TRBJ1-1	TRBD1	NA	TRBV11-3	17	TGTGCCAGCAGCTTAGGGTTGGACAGGGGGCGAGACACTGAAGCTTTCTTT	CASSLGLDRGRDTEAFF
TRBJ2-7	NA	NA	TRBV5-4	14	TGTGCCAGCAGCTCGGATCTTTCTCGGGCCGAGCAGTACTTC	CASSSDLSRAEQYF
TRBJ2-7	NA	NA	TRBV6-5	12	TGTGCCAGCAAGACCTCCTCCTACGAGCAGTACTTC	CASKTSSYEQYF
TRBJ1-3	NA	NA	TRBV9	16	TGTGCCAGCAGCGTAGAGAAGGGAAGCTCTGGAAACACCATATATTTT	CASSVEKGSSGNTIYF
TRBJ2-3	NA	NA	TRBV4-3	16	TGCGCCAGCAGCCAAGAGATAGGCCTTAGCACAGATACGCAGTATTTT	CASSQEIGLSTDTQYF
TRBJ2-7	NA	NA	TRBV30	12	TGTGCCTGGAGGAGGGACTCCTACGAGCAGTACTTC	CAWRRDSYEQYF
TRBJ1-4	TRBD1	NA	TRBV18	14	TGTGCCAGCAGTGGGACAGGGGTTAATGAAAAACTGTTTTTT	CASSGTGVNEKLFF
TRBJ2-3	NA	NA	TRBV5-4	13	TGTGCCAGCAGCGGCCCGAGCACAGATACGCAGTATTTT	CASSGPSTDTQYF
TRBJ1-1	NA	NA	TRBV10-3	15	TGTGCCATCAGTGAGTCGGGACTCAAGAACACTGAAGCTTTCTTT	CAISESGLKNTEAFF
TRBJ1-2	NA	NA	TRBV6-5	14	TGTGCCAGCAGTCAGGACAGCGAGTCCTATGGCTACACCTTC	CASSQDSESYGYTF
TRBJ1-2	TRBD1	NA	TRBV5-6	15	TGTGCCAGCAGCTTCCGAGACAGGGGGCATAGTGGCTACACCTTC	CASSFRDRGHSGYTF
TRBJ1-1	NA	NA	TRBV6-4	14	TGTGCCAGCAGGTTGGGCCCAGGTAGCTCTGAAGCTTTCTTT	CASRLGPGSSEAFF
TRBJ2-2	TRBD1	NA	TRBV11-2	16	TGTGCCAGCAGCTGGTTAGGGACAGGGGACACCGGGGAGCTGTTTTTT	CASSWLGTGDTGELFF